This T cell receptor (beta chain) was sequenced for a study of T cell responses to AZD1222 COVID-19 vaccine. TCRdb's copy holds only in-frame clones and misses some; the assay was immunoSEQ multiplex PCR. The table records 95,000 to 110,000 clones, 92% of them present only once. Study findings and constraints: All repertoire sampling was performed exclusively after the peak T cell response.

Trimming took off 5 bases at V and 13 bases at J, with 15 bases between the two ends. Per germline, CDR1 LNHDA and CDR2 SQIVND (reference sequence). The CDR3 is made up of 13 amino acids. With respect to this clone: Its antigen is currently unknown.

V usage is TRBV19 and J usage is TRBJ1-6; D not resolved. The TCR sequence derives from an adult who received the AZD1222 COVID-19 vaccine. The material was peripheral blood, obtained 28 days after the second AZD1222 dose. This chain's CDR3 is CASSGVGGSPLHF. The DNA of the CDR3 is TGTGCCAGTAGTGGGGTTGGCGGTTCTCCCCTCCACTTT.